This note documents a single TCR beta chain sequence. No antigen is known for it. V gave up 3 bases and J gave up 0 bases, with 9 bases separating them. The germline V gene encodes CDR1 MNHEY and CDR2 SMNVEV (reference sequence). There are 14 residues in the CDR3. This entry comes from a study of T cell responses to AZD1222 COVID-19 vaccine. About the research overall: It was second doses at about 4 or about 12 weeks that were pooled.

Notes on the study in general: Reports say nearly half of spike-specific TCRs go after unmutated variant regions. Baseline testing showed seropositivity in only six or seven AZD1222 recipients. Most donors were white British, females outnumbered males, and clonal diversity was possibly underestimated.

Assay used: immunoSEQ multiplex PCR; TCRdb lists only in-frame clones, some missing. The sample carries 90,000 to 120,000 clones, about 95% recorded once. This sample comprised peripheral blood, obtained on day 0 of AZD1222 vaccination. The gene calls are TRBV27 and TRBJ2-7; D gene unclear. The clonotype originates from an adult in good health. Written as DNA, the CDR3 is TGTGCCAGCAGTTTGGTGTGGGGCTCCTACGAGCAGTACTTC. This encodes CASSLVWGSYEQYF.